The 3 T cell receptor beta chains reported below all come from one sample, sequenced in a study of vaccination and CD4 T cells after COVID-19. For these receptors, no antigen is known. The time point was: late sampling 161 to 241 days after vaccination in a few convalescent patients. As for treatment: approximately nine-day PBMC culture with coronavirus spike peptide pools or control peptides (ViraFEST assay). Scientists ran DNA taken from cultured CD4+ T cells through the Oncomine TCR Beta short-read assay for sequencing. A single record per CDR3 protein comes from TCRdb applying MiXCR to the PCR reads. Here the sample spans around 18,000 distinct CDR3 sequences, 44% being singletons. The material was CD4+ T cells from blood, cultured in vitro, obtained about 7 months after SARS-CoV-2 vaccination. Source of these receptors: a human donor who had recovered from COVID-19.

The rearrangement links TRBV20-1 to TRBJ1-6; maybe TRBD1 (5 bases). Germline values: CDR1 DFQATT, CDR2 SNEGSKA (reference sequence). V was cut by 6 bases and J by 0 bases, with 18 bases left in between. This CDR3 comprises 17 residues. CDR3: CSASLTGTSSYNSPLHF. CDR3 DNA: TGCAGTGCCTCGTTAACGGGGACGAGCTCCTATAATTCACCCCTCCACTTT.

The V gene is TRBV10-1, the J gene TRBJ2-7, with D maybe TRBD2 (7 bases). CDR3 length: 13 residues. Trimming shortened V by 11 bases and J by 0 bases, and 14 bases separated the two germline ends. The germline V gene encodes CDR1 WNHNN and CDR2 SYGVQD (reference sequence). CDR3 in DNA: TGCGCCGGCTCGGGGGGCGCCTCCTACGAGCAGTACTTC. This codes for CAGSGGASYEQYF.

This clonotype showed up just a few times. The chain joins TRBV7-9 to TRBJ2-3, with D uncertain. Trimming shortened V by 3 bases and J by 5 bases, and 9 bases separated the two germline ends. Germline V gene sequence: CDR1 SEHNR, CDR2 FQNEAQ (reference sequence). This CDR3 is 13 amino acids long. The CDR3 nucleotides are TGTGCCAGCAGCTTTGTCTCGGTAGATACGCAGTATTTT. This encodes CASSFVSVDTQYF.